These T cell receptor beta chains were read from a single sample in a study of CD8+ T cells in alopecia areata. Assay: immunoSEQ multiplex PCR; the TCRdb copy retains only in-frame clones and omits some. Of about 100,000 clones detected, almost 60% appear once; the ten largest clones hold less than 25%. Sequencing was carried out using CD8+ T cells sorted from blood. All receptors derive from a human donor in good health. CDR3s include the opening cysteine and the closing phenylalanine or tryptophan. Each record gives: CDR3 protein, CDR3 DNA, J gene, clone size, V gene, D gene. A D gene is named only where the DNA matches it firmly. For some rows the clone size is stated as once, few or many, or as a class when expanded; others skip it.

CDR3 protein: CASSLAWSSMAGELFF
CDR3 DNA: TGTGCCAGCAGCTTAGCTTGGTCCAGCATGGCCGGGGAGCTGTTTTTT
J gene: TRBJ2-2
clone size: .
V gene: TRBV7-2
D gene: .

CDR3 protein: CASSNSGGAYNEQFF
CDR3 DNA: TGTGCCAGCAGTAACTCGGGGGGCGCGTACAATGAGCAGTTCTTC
J gene: TRBJ2-1
clone size: .
V gene: TRBV6-5
D gene: .

CDR3 protein: CAIRDLTYNEQFF
CDR3 DNA: TGTGCCATCCGGGACCTAACCTACAATGAGCAGTTCTTC
J gene: TRBJ2-1
clone size: few
V gene: TRBV10-3
D gene: .

CDR3 protein: CASSPPGTPQETQYF
CDR3 DNA: TGTGCCAGCTCACCACCGGGAACCCCGCAAGAGACCCAGTACTTC
J gene: TRBJ2-5
clone size: few
V gene: TRBV18
D gene: .

CDR3 protein: CASSEFTDTQYF
CDR3 DNA: TGTGCCAGCAGTGAATTCACAGATACGCAGTATTTT
J gene: TRBJ2-3
clone size: few
V gene: TRBV25-1
D gene: .

CDR3 protein: CASSFVAGPDEQYF
CDR3 DNA: TGTGCCAGCAGCTTCGTGGCAGGACCGGACGAGCAGTACTTC
J gene: TRBJ2-7
clone size: .
V gene: TRBV7-8
D gene: .

CDR3 protein: CASSTDRGRLDTQYF
CDR3 DNA: TGTGCCAGCAGTACCGACAGGGGGCGTTTAGATACGCAGTATTTT
J gene: TRBJ2-3
clone size: .
V gene: TRBV13
D gene: TRBD1

CDR3 protein: CASSSSTSGGLQETQYF
CDR3 DNA: TGTGCCAGCAGCTCTTCGACTAGCGGGGGCCTACAAGAGACCCAGTACTTC
J gene: TRBJ2-5
clone size: .
V gene: TRBV7-9
D gene: TRBD2

CDR3 protein: CASSIGVWGEQYF
CDR3 DNA: TGTGCCAGTAGTATCGGGGTATGGGGCGAGCAGTACTTC
J gene: TRBJ2-7
clone size: few
V gene: TRBV19
D gene: .

CDR3 protein: CASIPIEGPNQPQHF
CDR3 DNA: TGTGCCAGCATTCCCATTGAGGGACCAAATCAGCCCCAGCATTTT
J gene: TRBJ1-5
clone size: few
V gene: TRBV28
D gene: .

CDR3 protein: CASSPWGGSSYEQYF
CDR3 DNA: TGCGCCAGCAGCCCCTGGGGGGGGAGCTCCTACGAGCAGTACTTC
J gene: TRBJ2-7
clone size: .
V gene: TRBV4-3
D gene: TRBD2

CDR3 protein: CASSTEGSTDTQYF
CDR3 DNA: TGTGCCAGCAGCACCGAGGGGAGCACAGATACGCAGTATTTT
J gene: TRBJ2-3
clone size: once
V gene: TRBV13
D gene: .

CDR3 protein: CASSVLQVSRQPQHF
CDR3 DNA: TGTGCCAGCAGCGTACTGCAGGTCTCGCGGCAGCCCCAGCATTTT
J gene: TRBJ1-5
clone size: .
V gene: TRBV9
D gene: .

CDR3 protein: CASSPSSGGAYEQYF
CDR3 DNA: TGTGCCAGTAGCCCTTCTAGCGGGGGGGCCTACGAGCAGTACTTC
J gene: TRBJ2-7
clone size: .
V gene: TRBV19
D gene: TRBD2

CDR3 protein: CASSEGGHLGHEQYF
CDR3 DNA: TGTGCCAGCAGCGAAGGGGGCCACCTCGGCCACGAGCAGTACTTC
J gene: TRBJ2-7
clone size: once
V gene: TRBV13
D gene: TRBD1

CDR3 protein: CSVAVPMNTEAFF
CDR3 DNA: TGCAGCGTTGCGGTCCCAATGAACACTGAAGCTTTCTTT
J gene: TRBJ1-1
clone size: .
V gene: TRBV29-1
D gene: .

CDR3 protein: CASSFSGTAPETQYF
CDR3 DNA: TGCGCCAGCAGCTTCTCCGGGACAGCACCCGAGACCCAGTACTTC
J gene: TRBJ2-5
clone size: .
V gene: TRBV5-1
D gene: TRBD1

CDR3 protein: CASSLSSGAYEQYF
CDR3 DNA: TGTGCCAGCAGTTTATCTAGCGGGGCTTACGAGCAGTACTTC
J gene: TRBJ2-7
clone size: few
V gene: TRBV28
D gene: TRBD2

CDR3 protein: CASSHKAGRDTDTQYF
CDR3 DNA: TGTGCCAGCAGCCACAAAGCGGGGCGGGACACAGATACGCAGTATTTT
J gene: TRBJ2-3
clone size: .
V gene: TRBV13
D gene: TRBD2

CDR3 protein: CASSLTGVGEQYF
CDR3 DNA: TGTGCCAGCAGCTTGACAGGGGTGGGGGAGCAGTACTTC
J gene: TRBJ2-7
clone size: .
V gene: TRBV7-9
D gene: TRBD1

CDR3 protein: CASSLTLTGGHNDEQFF
CDR3 DNA: TGTGCCAGCAGCTTAACCCTCACAGGGGGCCATAACGATGAGCAGTTCTTC
J gene: TRBJ2-1
clone size: .
V gene: TRBV7-9
D gene: TRBD1

CDR3 protein: CASSQDLGLYEQYF
CDR3 DNA: TGCGCCAGCAGCCAAGATCTGGGTCTCTACGAGCAGTACTTC
J gene: TRBJ2-7
clone size: few
V gene: TRBV4-1
D gene: .

CDR3 protein: CASGADSSYEQYF
CDR3 DNA: TGCGCCAGCGGGGCGGACAGCTCCTACGAGCAGTACTTC
J gene: TRBJ2-7
clone size: few
V gene: TRBV4-1
D gene: .

CDR3 protein: CASSQVRWGSPLHF
CDR3 DNA: TGTGCCAGCAGCCAAGTGCGGTGGGGATCACCCCTCCACTTT
J gene: TRBJ1-6
clone size: few
V gene: TRBV14
D gene: .

CDR3 protein: CASRDSDSVNTEAFF
CDR3 DNA: TGTGCCAGCAGGGATTCGGACAGTGTGAACACTGAAGCTTTCTTT
J gene: TRBJ1-1
clone size: .
V gene: TRBV7-9
D gene: .

CDR3 protein: CASSRAFRDRVGTEAFF
CDR3 DNA: TGCGCCAGCAGCCGGGCCTTCCGGGACAGGGTGGGAACTGAAGCTTTCTTT
J gene: TRBJ1-1
clone size: .
V gene: TRBV5-1
D gene: TRBD1

CDR3 protein: CASSPGHGNQPQHF
CDR3 DNA: TGCGCCAGCAGCCCGGGACATGGCAATCAGCCCCAGCATTTT
J gene: TRBJ1-5
clone size: .
V gene: TRBV4-3
D gene: .

CDR3 protein: CASSLALQNPVGNTIYF
CDR3 DNA: TGTGCCAGCAGCTTAGCGCTACAGAACCCAGTTGGAAACACCATATATTTT
J gene: TRBJ1-3
clone size: .
V gene: TRBV11-2
D gene: .

CDR3 protein: CASSQEVGGETQYF
CDR3 DNA: TGCGCCAGCAGCCAAGAGGTTGGGGGGGAGACCCAGTACTTC
J gene: TRBJ2-5
clone size: .
V gene: TRBV4-1
D gene: .

CDR3 protein: CASSLPGVWQPQHF
CDR3 DNA: TGTGCCAGCAGCTTACCAGGGGTCTGGCAGCCCCAGCATTTT
J gene: TRBJ1-5
clone size: .
V gene: TRBV7-9
D gene: .

CDR3 protein: CASSYEGQGNYEQYF
CDR3 DNA: TGTGCCAGCAGTTACGAGGGACAGGGTAACTACGAGCAGTACTTC
J gene: TRBJ2-7
clone size: .
V gene: TRBV28
D gene: TRBD1

CDR3 protein: CASSQSNRGRRGYF
CDR3 DNA: TGCGCCAGCAGTCAATCCAACAGGGGGCGCCGAGGGTACTTC
J gene: TRBJ2-5
clone size: few
V gene: TRBV23-1
D gene: TRBD1

CDR3 protein: CASSLGTLPSYEQYF
CDR3 DNA: TGTGCCAGCAGCTTAGGGACGCTCCCCTCCTACGAGCAGTACTTC
J gene: TRBJ2-7
clone size: once
V gene: TRBV5-6
D gene: .

CDR3 protein: CASSLVPEAYEQYF
CDR3 DNA: TGCGCCAGCAGCTTGGTTCCGGAAGCCTACGAGCAGTACTTC
J gene: TRBJ2-7
clone size: .
V gene: TRBV5-1
D gene: .

CDR3 protein: CASTPSLGEGHVLTF
CDR3 DNA: TGTGCCAGCACTCCCAGCCTCGGGGAGGGGCACGTCCTGACTTTC
J gene: TRBJ2-6
clone size: .
V gene: TRBV6-5
D gene: TRBD2

CDR3 protein: CAWSGIDSPLHF
CDR3 DNA: TGTGCCTGGTCGGGGATTGATTCACCCCTCCACTTT
J gene: TRBJ1-6
clone size: .
V gene: TRBV30
D gene: .

CDR3 protein: CASSQDIDAREQYF
CDR3 DNA: TGCGCCAGCAGCCAAGATATCGATGCGCGGGAGCAGTACTTC
J gene: TRBJ2-7
clone size: .
V gene: TRBV4-3
D gene: .

CDR3 protein: CASREDGYTF
CDR3 DNA: TGTGCCAGCAGGGAGGATGGCTACACCTTC
J gene: TRBJ1-2
clone size: .
V gene: TRBV2
D gene: .

CDR3 protein: CASSLVTDTQYF
CDR3 DNA: TGTGCCAGCAGCTTGGTGACAGATACGCAGTATTTT
J gene: TRBJ2-3
clone size: .
V gene: TRBV5-6
D gene: .

CDR3 protein: CASSETAETGEQYF
CDR3 DNA: TGTGCCAGCAGTGAAACGGCTGAGACGGGGGAGCAGTACTTC
J gene: TRBJ2-7
clone size: .
V gene: TRBV6-1
D gene: .

CDR3 protein: CASSLVTGGDGYTF
CDR3 DNA: TGTGCCAGCAGTTTGGTTACAGGGGGTGATGGCTACACCTTC
J gene: TRBJ1-2
clone size: .
V gene: TRBV27
D gene: TRBD1

CDR3 protein: CSVEPPGSSGGTDTQYF
CDR3 DNA: TGCAGCGTTGAACCTCCCGGAAGTAGCGGGGGAACAGATACGCAGTATTTT
J gene: TRBJ2-3
clone size: .
V gene: TRBV29-1
D gene: TRBD2

CDR3 protein: CASSLGLAGRTYEQYF
CDR3 DNA: TGTGCCAGCAGCTTAGGACTAGCGGGGCGCACCTACGAGCAGTACTTC
J gene: TRBJ2-7
clone size: few
V gene: TRBV13
D gene: TRBD2

CDR3 protein: CASSLDGSHTDTQYF
CDR3 DNA: TGTGCCAGCAGTCTCGACGGGAGCCACACAGATACGCAGTATTTT
J gene: TRBJ2-3
clone size: .
V gene: TRBV28
D gene: .

CDR3 protein: CAIWAGTDAKAQYF
CDR3 DNA: TGTGCCATCTGGGCGGGGACGGACGCTAAGGCCCAGTACTTC
J gene: TRBJ2-5
clone size: .
V gene: TRBV10-3
D gene: .

CDR3 protein: CASSDRGGGYNEQFF
CDR3 DNA: TGTGCCAGCAGCGATCGCGGGGGAGGTTACAATGAGCAGTTCTTC
J gene: TRBJ2-1
clone size: many
V gene: TRBV9
D gene: TRBD2

CDR3 protein: CAWMRGGHGYTF
CDR3 DNA: TGTGCCTGGATGAGGGGCGGTCATGGCTACACCTTC
J gene: TRBJ1-2
clone size: .
V gene: TRBV30
D gene: .

CDR3 protein: CTSSAYGGDTPTDTQYF
CDR3 DNA: TGTACCAGCAGCGCCTATGGCGGGGATACCCCCACAGATACGCAGTATTTT
J gene: TRBJ2-3
clone size: .
V gene: TRBV9
D gene: .

CDR3 protein: CASSHKGQGVGGYTF
CDR3 DNA: TGCGCCAGCAGTCATAAAGGACAGGGTGTCGGTGGCTACACCTTC
J gene: TRBJ1-2
clone size: .
V gene: TRBV23-1
D gene: TRBD1

CDR3 protein: CASSYSPNIRSPLHF
CDR3 DNA: TGTGCCAGCAGTTACTCTCCCAACATCAGGTCACCCCTCCACTTT
J gene: TRBJ1-6
clone size: .
V gene: TRBV6-5
D gene: .

CDR3 protein: CASSQDPGPRDRYEQYF
CDR3 DNA: TGCGCCAGCAGCCAAGATCCCGGCCCCAGGGATCGATACGAGCAGTACTTC
J gene: TRBJ2-7
clone size: once
V gene: TRBV4-3
D gene: .